The 2 T cell receptor beta chains below were found in one sample sequenced in a study of blood T cell repertoires in COVID-19. TCRdb's table, derived via immunoSEQ multiplex PCR, lists solely in-frame clones and lacks some. The table has 11,000 to 15,000 clones, approximately 90% seen once. Source material: peripheral blood. These receptor sequences come from a human donor in a cohort sampled during active COVID-19.

This clone was observed a single time. The rearrangement joins TRBV29-1 to TRBJ2-2; a possible D gene is TRBD2 (6 bases). CDR1 is SQVTM, CDR2 ANQGSEA, per germline. CDR3 length: 14 residues. Trimming removed 4 bases from V and 6 bases from J, with 15 bases in between. This CDR3 is CSVGQAGVPGELFF. CDR3 nucleotides: TGCAGCGTTGGGCAAGCGGGTGTCCCCGGGGAGCTGTTTTTT.

This clone was detected a few times. The rearrangement uses TRBV19 and TRBJ1-5, with D hard to call. The CDR3 spans 15 residues. The germline V gene has CDR1 LNHDA and CDR2 SQIVND (reference sequence). V lost 3 bases and J 2 bases, leaving 11 bases between the germline ends. CDR3 in DNA: TGTGCCAGTAGTATCCGGGATCCTGGCAATCAGCCCCAGCATTTT. Encoded protein: CASSIRDPGNQPQHF.